In its sample, the clone carrying this T cell receptor beta chain was seen a few times. CDR1 ENHRY and CDR2 SYGVKD come from the germline V gene. CDR3 length: 13 amino acids. V gave up 4 bases and J gave up 7 bases; unmatched junction bases: 0. This table comes from immunoSEQ multiplex PCR, and its TCRdb copy is limited to in-frame clones, with some not included. The sample lists around 160,000 clones, roughly 79% occurring once. This entry comes from a study of blood T cell repertoires in COVID-19. The sequence was obtained from a human donor with acute or convalescent COVID-19. The donor label of this sample is uncertain. V usage is TRBV10-3 and J usage is TRBJ1-4; 10 positions match TRBD1. Sample: peripheral blood. The CDR3 DNA reads TGTGCCATCAGTGGACAGGGGGCTGAAAAACTGTTTTTT. Its translation: CAISGQGAEKLFF.